The 8 T cell receptor beta chains given below trace back to one sample, sequenced in a study of cytomegalovirus exposure and HLA in healthy donors. Profiling relied on immunoSEQ multiplex PCR, and the TCRdb table lists in-frame clones only, not all of them. The table has tens of thousands of clones, approximately 88% seen once. The sample consisted of PBMCs. These receptors were collected from a woman under 30 in good health and CMV-seronegative.

The chain recombines TRBV27 with TRBJ1-5; a possible D gene is TRBD1 (6 bases). CDR3 length equals 14 residues. V lost 7 bases, J lost 7 bases, and 17 bases lay in between. CDR1 MNHEY and CDR2 SMNVEV come from the germline V gene (reference sequence). The CDR3 protein is CASKASGTWQPQHF. In nucleotides, the CDR3 is TGTGCCAGCAAGGCTTCCGGGACATGGCAGCCCCAGCATTTT.

The chain is built from TRBV11-2 and TRBJ2-7, with 8 positions matching TRBD1. The CDR3 loop spans 14 amino acids. CDR1 and CDR2 (germline): SGHAT, FQNNGV. Trimming removed 5 bases from V and 3 bases from J; junction bases left unmatched: 6. The CDR3 reads CASSDQTGDYEQYF. The CDR3 DNA reads TGTGCCAGCAGCGACCAGACAGGGGACTACGAGCAGTACTTC.

V usage is TRBV28 and J usage is TRBJ1-1; 8 nucleotides line up with TRBD1. Germline V gives CDR1 MDHEN, CDR2 SYDVKM. Germline trimming cut 6 bases from V and 6 bases from J; bases unmatched to any gene: 9. The CDR3 has 14 residues. CDR3 loop: CASRSQGVLAEAFF. CDR3 in DNA: TGTGCCAGCAGATCACAGGGGGTCTTGGCTGAAGCTTTCTTT.

This rearrangement joins TRBV5-5 to TRBJ2-7, with TRBD1 matching over 8 bases. The CDR3 covers 16 residues. Germline lookup yields CDR1 SGHKS and CDR2 YYEKEE (reference sequence). V gave up 4 bases and J gave up 1 base; unmatched junction bases: 10. This CDR3 reads CASSPIAQGASYEQYF. The CDR3 region has the DNA TGTGCCAGCAGCCCCATCGCGCAGGGGGCTTCCTACGAGCAGTACTTC.

V is TRBV28 and J is TRBJ2-3; no clear D gene. Germline assignment: CDR1 MDHEN and CDR2 SYDVKM. This CDR3 has 13 residues. The ends were cut back, 2 bases at V and 5 bases at J, with 8 bases in the middle. The DNA for the CDR3 is TGTGCCAGCAGTTTACCCCATCAAGATACGCAGTATTTT. As protein: CASSLPHQDTQYF.

The genes are TRBV7-9 and TRBJ1-5; the D is unclear. The CDR3 runs 15 residues. Per germline, CDR1 SEHNR and CDR2 FQNEAQ (reference sequence). The V end was cut by 5 bases, the J end by 2 bases, with 13 bases between. The CDR3, as DNA: TGTGCCAGCAGCGTGGGCGGCGGGGGCAATCAGCCCCAGCATTTT. Translated, it gives CASSVGGGGNQPQHF.

The V call is TRBV30, the J call TRBJ1-3, with a tentative D call TRBD1 (5 bases). The CDR3 runs 14 residues. V was pared by 5 bases and J by 7 bases, with 18 bases between. The germline CDR1 and CDR2 sequences are GTSNPN and SVGIG (reference sequence). The CDR3 sequence: CAWSGGGVRNTIYF. CDR3 in DNA: TGTGCCTGGTCGGGCGGGGGGGTTCGTAACACCATATATTTT.

This clone has a handful of counts. The chain is built from TRBV15 and TRBJ1-2; 10 bases map to TRBD1. Germline V gives CDR1 LNHNV, CDR2 YYDKDF (reference sequence). CDR3 size: 15 residues. V dropped 4 bases and J dropped 4; count of bases not matched to a gene: 6. The CDR3 DNA reads TGTGCCACCAGCATGTGGGACAGGGGAGGCTATGGCTACACCTTC. It yields the protein CATSMWDRGGYGYTF. Full variable domain (missing parts from reference TRBV15 and TRBJ1-2): DAMVIQNPRYQVTQFGKPVTLSCSQTLNHNVMYWYQQKSSQAPKLLFHYYDKDFNNEADTPDNFQSRRPNTSFCFLDIRSPGLGDTAMYLCATSMWDRGGYGYTFGSGTRLTVV.